This TCR beta chain stems from a study of T cell changes during pregnancy in multiple sclerosis. In germline, CDR1 is SGHVS, CDR2 FNYEAQ. The CDR3 extends over 13 amino acids. Trimming cost V 5 bases and J 5 bases; bases outside gene matches: 3. TCRdb keeps only in-frame clones here, not all; method: immunoSEQ multiplex PCR. This sample has 37,000 or so clones, with 91% found just once. This sequence was found in a female donor in good health, enrolled as a control in a pregnancy study. The sequenced sample was CD4+ T cells from peripheral blood mononuclear cells, obtained in the second trimester of pregnancy. This rearrangement joins TRBV7-6 to TRBJ2-5; 9 bases are a match to TRBD1. The CDR3 protein is CASSRQGVETQYF. CDR3 nucleotide sequence: TGTGCCAGCAGCAGACAGGGGGTGGAGACCCAGTACTTC.